This T cell receptor (beta chain) was recorded in a study of graft-versus-host responses after intestinal transplantation. About the research overall: Multivisceral, liver-intestinal, or isolated intestinal transplants were given to recipients. Each recipient received anti-thymocyte globulin induction, then tacrolimus and steroids for about three years. Study-wide results and limits: Levels of circulating GvH clones at their peak were associated with early post-transplant HvG declines.

Clones were sequenced by immunoSEQ multiplex PCR, and TCRdb holds only the in-frame ones, with some missing. This sample has tens of thousands of clones, with approximately 92% found just once. About this clone: Antigen unknown.

J was trimmed by 3 bases and V by 8 bases; bases with no gene match: 3. CDR1 and CDR2 from the germline V gene are SNHLY and FYNNEI. The length of the CDR3 is 13 residues. The input for sequencing was PBMCs, taken about 800 days after a first intestinal transplant, on the day of a second. This chain uses TRBV2 with TRBJ2-2, with 7 bases identical to TRBD2. This TCR derives from a human patient who received an intestinal transplant, so some T cells may come from the graft donor. CDR3 DNA sequence: TGTGCCAGCCGCAGCGGGGACACCGGGGAGCTGTTTTTT. Translating it yields CASRSGDTGELFF.